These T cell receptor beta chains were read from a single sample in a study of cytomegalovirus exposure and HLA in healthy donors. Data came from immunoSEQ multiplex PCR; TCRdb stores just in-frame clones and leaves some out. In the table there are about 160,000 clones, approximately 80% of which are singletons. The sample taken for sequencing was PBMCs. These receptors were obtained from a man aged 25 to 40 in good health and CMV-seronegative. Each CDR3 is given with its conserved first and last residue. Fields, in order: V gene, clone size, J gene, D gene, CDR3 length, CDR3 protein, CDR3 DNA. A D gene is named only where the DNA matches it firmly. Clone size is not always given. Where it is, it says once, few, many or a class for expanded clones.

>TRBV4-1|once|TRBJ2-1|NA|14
CASSPWLGVNEQFF
TGCGCCAGCAGCCCGTGGTTAGGGGTCAATGAGCAGTTCTTC
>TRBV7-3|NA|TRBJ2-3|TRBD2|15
CASSFREGHIDTQYF
TGTGCCAGCAGCTTTCGGGAGGGCCACATAGATACGCAGTATTTT
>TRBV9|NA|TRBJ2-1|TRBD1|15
CASSVDRVGDNEQFF
TGTGCCAGCAGCGTTGACAGGGTAGGAGACAATGAGCAGTTCTTC
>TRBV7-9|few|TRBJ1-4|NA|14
CASSLGQDNEKLFF
TGTGCCAGCAGCTTAGGACAGGACAATGAAAAACTGTTTTTT
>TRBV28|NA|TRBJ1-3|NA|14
CASSSPGSGNTIYF
TGTGCCAGCAGTTCCCCAGGTTCTGGAAACACCATATATTTT
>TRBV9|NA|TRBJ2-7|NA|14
CASSEAGTSYEQYF
TGTGCCAGCAGCGAGGCGGGGACTTCCTACGAGCAGTACTTC
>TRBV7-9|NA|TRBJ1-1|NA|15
CSSSFPRAGGTEAFF
TGTTCCAGCAGCTTTCCCAGGGCGGGGGGCACTGAAGCTTTCTTT
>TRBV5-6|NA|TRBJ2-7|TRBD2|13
CASSHNGGAEQYF
TGTGCCAGCTCCCACAACGGGGGGGCCGAGCAGTACTTC
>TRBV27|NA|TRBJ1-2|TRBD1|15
CASTSTGTGFDGYTF
TGTGCCAGCACCTCCACCGGGACAGGGTTTGATGGCTACACCTTC
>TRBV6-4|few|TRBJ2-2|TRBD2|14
CASRVAGDTGELFF
TGTGCCAGCAGAGTAGCGGGAGACACCGGGGAGCTGTTTTTT
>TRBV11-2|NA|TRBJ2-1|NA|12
CASSQEGREQFF
TGTGCCAGCAGCCAAGAGGGCCGTGAGCAGTTCTTC
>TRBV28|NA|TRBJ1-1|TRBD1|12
CASSLTGVQAFF
TGTGCCAGCAGCCTGACAGGGGTTCAAGCTTTCTTT
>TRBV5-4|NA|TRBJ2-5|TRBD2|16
CASSFPLGLAQETQYF
TGTGCCAGCAGCTTCCCGTTAGGACTAGCCCAAGAGACCCAGTACTTC
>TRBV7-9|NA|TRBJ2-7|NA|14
CASSPPASSYEQYF
TGTGCCAGCAGCCCCCCGGCTAGCTCCTACGAGCAGTACTTC
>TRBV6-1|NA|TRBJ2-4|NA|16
CASSDPGSPTKNIQYF
TGTGCCAGCAGTGACCCGGGGTCCCCAACCAAAAACATTCAGTACTTC
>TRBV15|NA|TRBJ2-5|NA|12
CATAQGSETQYF
TGTGCCACGGCACAGGGTTCCGAGACCCAGTACTTC
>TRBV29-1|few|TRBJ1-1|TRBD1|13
CSASGTGNTEAFF
TGCAGCGCCTCCGGGACAGGGAACACTGAAGCTTTCTTT
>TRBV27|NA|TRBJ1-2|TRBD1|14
CASSFRDRGYGYTF
TGTGCCAGCAGTTTCCGGGACAGGGGCTATGGCTACACCTTC
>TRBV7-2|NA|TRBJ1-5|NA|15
CASSFNPGQNQPQHF
TGTGCCAGCAGCTTCAATCCGGGTCAAAATCAGCCCCAGCATTTT
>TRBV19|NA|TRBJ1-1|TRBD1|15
CASSPYRGTNTEAFF
TGTGCCAGCTCACCATACAGGGGCACCAACACTGAAGCTTTCTTT
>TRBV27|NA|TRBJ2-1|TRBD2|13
CASSPRLAGEQFF
TGTGCCAGCAGTCCCCGACTAGCGGGCGAGCAGTTCTTC
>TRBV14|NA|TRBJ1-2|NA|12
CASSQTPYGYTF
TGTGCCAGCAGCCAGACTCCCTATGGCTACACCTTC
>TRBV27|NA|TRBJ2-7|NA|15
CASSLRDLGSYEQYF
TGTGCCAGCAGTTTACGAGACCTAGGCTCCTACGAGCAGTACTTC
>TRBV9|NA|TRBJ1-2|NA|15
CASSARDIPNYGYTF
TGTGCCAGCAGCGCCAGGGACATCCCCAACTATGGCTACACCTTC
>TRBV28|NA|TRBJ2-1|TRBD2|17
CASSLLRLAGAKNEQFF
TGTGCCAGCAGTCTCCTTCGACTAGCGGGAGCGAAAAATGAGCAGTTCTTC
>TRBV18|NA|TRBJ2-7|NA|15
CASSPPTESTYEQYF
TGTGCCAGCTCACCGCCGACAGAGTCGACCTACGAGCAGTACTTC
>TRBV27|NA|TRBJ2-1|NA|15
CASSFIQQGGNEQFF
TGTGCCAGCAGTTTCATACAACAGGGTGGAAATGAGCAGTTCTTC
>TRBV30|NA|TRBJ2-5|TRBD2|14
CAWSVGTTGETQYF
TGTGCCTGGAGTGTGGGGACTACCGGGGAGACCCAGTACTTC
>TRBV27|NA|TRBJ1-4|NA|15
CASSPGGGANEKLFF
TGTGCCAGCAGTCCGGGCGGGGGGGCTAATGAAAAACTGTTTTTT
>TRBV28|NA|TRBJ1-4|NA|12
CASTSLNEKLFF
TGTGCCAGCACTTCCCTTAATGAAAAACTGTTTTTT
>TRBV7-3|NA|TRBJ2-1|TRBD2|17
CASSLTGLAGGRDEQFF
TGTGCCAGCAGCTTAACCGGGCTAGCGGGAGGGAGGGATGAGCAGTTCTTC
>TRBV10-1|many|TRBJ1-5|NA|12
CASSKDRQPQHF
TGCGCCAGCAGTAAGGACAGACAGCCCCAGCATTTT
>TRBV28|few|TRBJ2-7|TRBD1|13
CASRGTGVHEQYF
TGTGCCAGCAGGGGGACAGGGGTCCACGAGCAGTACTTC
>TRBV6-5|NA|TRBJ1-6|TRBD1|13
CASSWGQGAPLHF
TGTGCCAGCAGCTGGGGACAGGGGGCACCCCTCCACTTT
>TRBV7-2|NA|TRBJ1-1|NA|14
CASSFMRGNTEAFF
TGTGCCAGCAGCTTCATGCGGGGGAACACTGAAGCTTTCTTT
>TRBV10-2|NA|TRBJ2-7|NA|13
CASRQGSSYEQYF
TGCGCCAGCCGGCAGGGATCGTCCTACGAGCAGTACTTC
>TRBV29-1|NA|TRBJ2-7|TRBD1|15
CSVGDRQLAPYEQYF
TGCAGCGTGGGGGACAGGCAACTCGCCCCCTACGAGCAGTACTTC
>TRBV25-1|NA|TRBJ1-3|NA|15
CASSEDNRSGNTIYF
TGTGCCAGCAGTGAAGATAACAGATCAGGAAACACCATATATTTT
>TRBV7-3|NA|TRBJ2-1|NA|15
CASSLIGTSYNEQFF
TGTGCCAGCAGCTTAATTGGGACTTCATACAATGAGCAGTTCTTC
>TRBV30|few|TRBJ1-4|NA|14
CAWSLGATNEKLFF
TGTGCCTGGAGTCTCGGTGCAACTAATGAAAAACTGTTTTTT
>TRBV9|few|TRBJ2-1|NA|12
CASGTRSGEQFF
TGTGCCAGCGGAACTAGGTCTGGTGAGCAGTTCTTC
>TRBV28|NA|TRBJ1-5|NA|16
CASRWSGTPSNQPQHF
TGTGCCAGCAGATGGAGCGGGACTCCCAGCAATCAGCCCCAGCATTTT
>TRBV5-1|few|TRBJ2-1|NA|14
CASRRGSSYNEQFF
TGCGCCAGCCGGCGGGGCTCGTCCTACAATGAGCAGTTCTTC